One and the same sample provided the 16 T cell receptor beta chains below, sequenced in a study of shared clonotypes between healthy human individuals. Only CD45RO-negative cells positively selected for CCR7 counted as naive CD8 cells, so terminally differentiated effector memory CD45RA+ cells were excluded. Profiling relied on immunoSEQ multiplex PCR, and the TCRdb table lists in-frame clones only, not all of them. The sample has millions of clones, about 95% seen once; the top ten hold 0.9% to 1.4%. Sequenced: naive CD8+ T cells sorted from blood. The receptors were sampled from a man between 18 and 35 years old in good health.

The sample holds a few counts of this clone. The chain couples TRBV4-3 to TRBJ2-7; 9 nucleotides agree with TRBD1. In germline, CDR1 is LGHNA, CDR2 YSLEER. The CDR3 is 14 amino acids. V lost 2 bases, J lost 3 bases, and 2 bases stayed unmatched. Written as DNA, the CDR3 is TGCGCCAGCAGCCAAATGACAGGGGGCTACGAGCAGTACTTC. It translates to CASSQMTGGYEQYF.

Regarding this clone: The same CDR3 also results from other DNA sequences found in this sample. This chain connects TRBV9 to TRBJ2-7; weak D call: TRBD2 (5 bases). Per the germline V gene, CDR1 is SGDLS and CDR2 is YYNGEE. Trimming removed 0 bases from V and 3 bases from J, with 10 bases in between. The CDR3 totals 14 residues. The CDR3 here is CASSVGGGYYEQYF. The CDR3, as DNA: TGTGCCAGCAGCGTAGGAGGAGGATACTACGAGCAGTACTTC.

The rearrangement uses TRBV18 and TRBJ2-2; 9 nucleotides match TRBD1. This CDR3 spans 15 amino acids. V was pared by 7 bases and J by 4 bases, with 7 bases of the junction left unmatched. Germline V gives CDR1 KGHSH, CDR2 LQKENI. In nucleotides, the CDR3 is TGTGCCAGCTTCGAACCGGGACAGGGCACCGGGGAGCTGTTTTTT. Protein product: CASFEPGQGTGELFF.

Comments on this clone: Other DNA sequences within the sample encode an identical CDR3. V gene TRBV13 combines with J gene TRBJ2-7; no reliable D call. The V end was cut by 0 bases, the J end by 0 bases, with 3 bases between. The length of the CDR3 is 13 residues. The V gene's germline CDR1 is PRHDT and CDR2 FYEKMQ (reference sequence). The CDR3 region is CASSLGASYEQYF. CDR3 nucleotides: TGTGCCAGCAGCTTAGGGGCCTCCTACGAGCAGTACTTC. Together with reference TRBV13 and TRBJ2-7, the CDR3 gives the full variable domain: AAGVIQSPRHLIKEKRETATLKCYPIPRHDTVYWYQQGPGQDPQFLISFYEKMQSDKGSIPDRFSAQQFSDYHSELNMSSLELGDSALYFCASSLGASYEQYFGPGTRLTVT.

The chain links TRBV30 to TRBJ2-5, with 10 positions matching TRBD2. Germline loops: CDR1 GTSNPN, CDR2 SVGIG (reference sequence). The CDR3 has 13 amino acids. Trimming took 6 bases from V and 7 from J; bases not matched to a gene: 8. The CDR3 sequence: CACNSGRAGTQYF. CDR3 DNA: TGTGCCTGTAACAGCGGGAGGGCCGGGACCCAGTACTTC.

CDR3 in amino acids: CASRSLAGAGEQFF. CDR3 in DNA: TGTGCCAGTAGGTCCCTAGCGGGAGCCGGTGAGCAGTTCTTC. The rearrangement links TRBV19 to TRBJ2-1; 10 bases fit TRBD2. The germline gives CDR1 LNHDA, CDR2 SQIVND (reference sequence). The CDR3 has 14 amino acids. The J segment lost 9 bases and the V segment lost 6 bases, leaving 8 bases of the junction unmatched.

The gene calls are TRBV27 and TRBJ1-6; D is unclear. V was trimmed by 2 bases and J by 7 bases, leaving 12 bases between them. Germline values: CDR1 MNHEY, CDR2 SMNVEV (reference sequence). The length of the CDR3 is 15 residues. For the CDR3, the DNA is TGTGCCAGCAGTTTAGGCCCGGGTTTCAATTCACCCCTCCACTTT. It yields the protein CASSLGPGFNSPLHF.

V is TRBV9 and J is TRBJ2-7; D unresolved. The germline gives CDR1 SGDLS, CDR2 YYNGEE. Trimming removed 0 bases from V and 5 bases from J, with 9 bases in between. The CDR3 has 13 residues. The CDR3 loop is CASSVATIDEQYF. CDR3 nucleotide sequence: TGTGCCAGCAGCGTAGCTACGATCGACGAGCAGTACTTC.

In DNA form, the CDR3 reads TGTGCCAGCAGCTCGAGGGAGGGCGGGTCGAACACCGGGGAGCTGTTTTTT. It codes for CASSSREGGSNTGELFF. V is TRBV7-8 and J is TRBJ2-2; TRBD2 aligns across 7 bases. The CDR3 sequence is 17 residues long. In germline, CDR1 is SGHVS, CDR2 FQNEAQ. Trimming cost V 4 bases and J 0 bases; bases outside gene matches: 8. Using reference TRBV7-8 and TRBJ2-2 for the parts outside the CDR3, the full variable domain is GAGVSQSPRYKVAKRGQDVALRCDPISGHVSLFWYQQALGQGPEFLTYFQNEAQLDKSGLPSDRFFAERPEGSVSTLKIQRTQQEDSAVYLCASSSREGGSNTGELFFGEGSRLTVL.

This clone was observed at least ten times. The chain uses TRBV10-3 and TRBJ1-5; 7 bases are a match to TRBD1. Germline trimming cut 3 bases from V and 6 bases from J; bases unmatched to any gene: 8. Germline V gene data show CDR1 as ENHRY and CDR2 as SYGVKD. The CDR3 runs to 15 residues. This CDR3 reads CAISDEGQAGQPQHF. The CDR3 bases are TGTGCCATCAGTGACGAAGGACAGGCGGGTCAGCCCCAGCATTTT.

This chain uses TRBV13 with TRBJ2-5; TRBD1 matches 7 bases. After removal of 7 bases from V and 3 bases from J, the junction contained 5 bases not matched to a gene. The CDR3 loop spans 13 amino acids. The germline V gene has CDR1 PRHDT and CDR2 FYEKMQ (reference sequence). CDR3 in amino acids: CASTGQGEETQYF. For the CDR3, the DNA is TGTGCCAGCACGGGGCAGGGGGAAGAGACCCAGTACTTC.

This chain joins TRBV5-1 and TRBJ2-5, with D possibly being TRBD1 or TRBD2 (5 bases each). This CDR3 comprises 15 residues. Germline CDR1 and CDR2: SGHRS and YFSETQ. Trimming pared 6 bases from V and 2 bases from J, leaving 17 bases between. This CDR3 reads CASKFFGGNQETQYF. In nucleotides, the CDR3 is TGCGCCAGCAAATTTTTTGGGGGAAATCAAGAGACCCAGTACTTC.

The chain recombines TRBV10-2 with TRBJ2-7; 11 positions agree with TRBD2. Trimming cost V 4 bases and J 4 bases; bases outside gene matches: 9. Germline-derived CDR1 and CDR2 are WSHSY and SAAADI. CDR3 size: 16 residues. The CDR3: CASSGVIAGGWYEQYF. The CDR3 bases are TGCGCCAGCAGTGGGGTGATAGCGGGAGGGTGGTACGAGCAGTACTTC.

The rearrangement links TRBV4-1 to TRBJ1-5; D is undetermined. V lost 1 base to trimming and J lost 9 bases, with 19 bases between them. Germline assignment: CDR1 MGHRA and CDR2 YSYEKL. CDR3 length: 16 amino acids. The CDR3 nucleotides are TGCGCCAGCAGCCAAGGTTCAGCCGCACGGCTGGGGCCCCAGCATTTT. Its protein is CASSQGSAARLGPQHF.

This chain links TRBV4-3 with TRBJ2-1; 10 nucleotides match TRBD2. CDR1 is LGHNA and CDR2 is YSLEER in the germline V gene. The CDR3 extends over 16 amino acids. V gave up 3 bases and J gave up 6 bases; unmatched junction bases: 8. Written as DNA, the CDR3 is TGCGCCAGCAGCCATGACCAGGGACTAGCGTTCAATGAGCAGTTCTTC. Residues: CASSHDQGLAFNEQFF.

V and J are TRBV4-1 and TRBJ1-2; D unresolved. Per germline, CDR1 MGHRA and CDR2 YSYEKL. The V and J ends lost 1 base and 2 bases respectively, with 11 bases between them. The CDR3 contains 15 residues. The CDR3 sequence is CASSQVSSGNYGYTF. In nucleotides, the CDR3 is TGCGCCAGCAGCCAAGTGTCTTCGGGAAACTATGGCTACACCTTC.